Sequencing of this T cell receptor (beta chain) was carried out in a study of blood T cells in healthy people across ages. General study points: The CMV status of each donor remained undetermined, and this could have confounded shifts in expanded clonotypes. Roughly linear age-related decline in beta diversity appeared, significant by age 40.

With respect to this clonotype: The target antigen is unknown.

Researchers report isolating at least 6.5 million PBMCs per sample. Next came a second PCR, run for about 6 to 11 cycles, which used a sample-barcoded 5' primer along with a J-beta primer mix. Each CDR3 protein is one row after TCRdb ran MiXCR on the 5' RACE reads. The table includes about 570,000 distinct CDR3 sequences, 25% to 30% detected once. With 6 bases removed from V and 5 bases from J, the gap between germline ends came to 13 bases. Germline values: CDR1 DFQATT, CDR2 SNEGSKA (reference sequence). This CDR3 has 12 residues. The sequenced material came from blood. V is TRBV20-1 and J is TRBJ1-1; TRBD1 might be the D (6 bases). This TCR was recovered from a woman in her 70s in good health. The CDR3 sequence: CSALEGGTEAFF. The CDR3, as DNA: TGCAGTGCCCTCGAGGGGGGGACTGAAGCTTTCTTT.